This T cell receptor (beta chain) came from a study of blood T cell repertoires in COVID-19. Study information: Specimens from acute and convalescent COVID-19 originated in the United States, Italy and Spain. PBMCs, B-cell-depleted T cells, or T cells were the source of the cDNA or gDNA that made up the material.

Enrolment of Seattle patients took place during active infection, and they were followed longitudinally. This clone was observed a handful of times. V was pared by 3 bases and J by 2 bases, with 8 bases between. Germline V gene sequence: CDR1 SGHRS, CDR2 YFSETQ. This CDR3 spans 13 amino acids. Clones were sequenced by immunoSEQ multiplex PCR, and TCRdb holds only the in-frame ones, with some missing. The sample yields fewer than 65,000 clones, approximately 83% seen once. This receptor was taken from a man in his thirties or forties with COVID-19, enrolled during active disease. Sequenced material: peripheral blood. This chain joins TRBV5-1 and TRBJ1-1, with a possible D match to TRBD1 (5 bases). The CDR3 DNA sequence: TGCGCCAGCAGCTACGACAGCAACACTGAAGCTTTCTTT. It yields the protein CASSYDSNTEAFF.